These 12 T cell receptor beta chains originate from one sample sequenced in a study of PD-L1 blockade in urothelial cancer. The repertoire was sequenced with immunoSEQ multiplex PCR; TCRdb's copy has only in-frame clones and lacks some. The data contain some 20,000 clones, approximately 86% of them seen just once; the ten biggest clones take up more than 3%. Sample: PBMCs, taken around atezolizumab (anti-PD-L1) treatment. These receptors originate from a man aged 45-60 years with urothelial cancer.

The chain employs TRBV5-1 and TRBJ2-5, with 7 bases aligning to TRBD2. The length of the CDR3 is 16 residues. The germline V gene has CDR1 SGHRS and CDR2 YFSETQ. J gave up 5 bases and V 0 bases, and 10 bases lay outside the gene matches. CDR3 in DNA: TGCGCCAGCAGCTTGGATACAGCGGGATCGTCCGAGACCCAGTACTTC. It specifies CASSLDTAGSSETQYF. Looking up the rest from reference TRBV5-1 and TRBJ2-5 gives the full variable domain: KAGVTQTPRYLIKTRGQQVTLSCSPISGHRSVSWYQQTPGQGLQFLFEYFSETQRNKGNFPGRFSGRQFSNSRSEMNVSTLELGDSALYLCASSLDTAGSSETQYFGPGTRLLVL.

The chain couples TRBV25-1 to TRBJ2-7; TRBD1 might be the D (6 bases). V was shortened by 1 base and J by 7 bases, with 8 bases between the two germline ends. Germline V lookup: CDR1 MGHDK, CDR2 SYGVNS. The CDR3 runs to 12 residues. The CDR3 DNA sequence: TGTGCCAGCAGTGAATTCAGGGGAGAGCAGTACTTC. It specifies CASSEFRGEQYF.

The V and J genes are TRBV14 and TRBJ2-5; no clear D gene. Trimming took off 3 bases at V and 0 bases at J, with 17 bases between the two ends. CDR1 is SGHDN, CDR2 FVKESK, per germline. The CDR3 sequence is 17 residues long. The CDR3, as DNA: TGTGCCAGCAGCCAGGGCATGAGCCGATCGTACCAAGAGACCCAGTACTTC. It yields the protein CASSQGMSRSYQETQYF.

This clone was detected once. The chain employs TRBV11-2 and TRBJ2-7; 7 nucleotides line up with TRBD2. V shed 3 bases, J shed 7 bases, and the junction held 12 bases outside the gene matches. Per the germline V gene, CDR1 is SGHAT and CDR2 is FQNNGV. The CDR3 is 15 amino acids. CDR3 DNA: TGTGCCAGCAGCTTGGACCTAGCGGACCTAAGGGAGCAGTACTTC. Amino acids: CASSLDLADLREQYF.

A single count supports this clone. The chain links TRBV5-1 to TRBJ2-3, with D perhaps matching TRBD1 (6 bases). This CDR3 is built from 15 residues. Germline V gene lookup returns CDR1 SGHRS and CDR2 YFSETQ. V dropped 0 bases and J dropped 1 base, with 9 bases sitting between them. Written as DNA, the CDR3 is TGCGCCAGCAGCTTGGTGGGGGCGGGCACAGATACGCAGTATTTT. Protein sequence: CASSLVGAGTDTQYF.

This chain uses TRBV19 with TRBJ2-4; D gene ambiguous. V shed 1 base and J shed 3 bases, with 13 bases lying between them. The V gene's germline CDR1 is LNHDA and CDR2 SQIVND (reference sequence). CDR3 length: 16 residues. CDR3 nucleotides: TGTGCCAGTAGTATAGGACCCCCACGAGGCAAAAACATTCAGTACTTC. Translating it yields CASSIGPPRGKNIQYF.

This chain connects TRBV9 to TRBJ2-7, with TRBD1 matching over 8 bases. Germline V lookup: CDR1 SGDLS, CDR2 YYNGEE. The CDR3 is made up of 14 amino acids. V shed 0 bases and J 5 bases; nucleotides not matched to a gene: 4. This chain's CDR3 is CASSVVDRGDEQYF. CDR3 coding DNA: TGTGCCAGCAGCGTAGTAGACAGGGGTGACGAGCAGTACTTC.

The rearrangement uses TRBV29-1 and TRBJ2-1, with 14 bases fitting TRBD2. Germline assignment: CDR1 SQVTM and CDR2 ANQGSEA. The CDR3 sequence is 18 residues long. The trim removed 4 bases at V and 0 bases at J, leaving 8 bases unmatched. The CDR3, as DNA: TGCAGCGTTGTAAGAGGGACTAGCGGGAGTTCCTCCTACAATGAGCAGTTCTTC. Amino acids: CSVVRGTSGSSSYNEQFF.

The CDR3 sequence: CASSLLAGAVTDTQYF. The CDR3 coding sequence is TGTGCCAGTAGTCTCTTAGCGGGAGCCGTGACAGATACGCAGTATTTT. J is TRBJ2-3 and V is TRBV19; the match to TRBD2 covers 9 bases. Germline CDR1 and CDR2: LNHDA and SQIVND (reference sequence). The CDR3 covers 16 residues. V gave up 5 bases and J gave up 3 bases; unmatched junction bases: 9.

The chain uses TRBV6-6 and TRBJ1-1, with 7 bases aligning to TRBD1. The CDR3 sequence is 13 residues long. The germline V gene has CDR1 MNHNY and CDR2 SVGAGI (reference sequence). V shed 9 bases and J 4 bases; nucleotides not matched to a gene: 8. In DNA form, the CDR3 reads TGTGCCAGTCTCCAGGGGGAATTCACTGAAGCTTTCTTT. Translating gives CASLQGEFTEAFF.

This sequence joins TRBV20-1 and TRBJ2-7, with 8 bases matching TRBD1. V was clipped by 6 bases and J by 4 bases; unmatched bases: 2. CDR1 and CDR2 from the germline V gene are DFQATT and SNEGSKA (reference sequence). The CDR3 runs 11 residues. The CDR3 nucleotides read TGCAGTGCGGACAGGGAGTACGAGCAGTACTTC. As protein: CSADREYEQYF.

The chain has TRBV19 and TRBJ2-1; TRBD2 is a possible D gene (7 bases). The CDR3 is made up of 14 amino acids. Germline CDR1 LNHDA, CDR2 SQIVND (reference sequence). The V end lost 3 bases, the J end lost 6 bases, and 12 bases lay between the germline ends. The CDR3 protein is CASSIEGGTNEQFF. The CDR3 region has the DNA TGTGCCAGTAGTATTGAGGGGGGGACCAATGAGCAGTTCTTC.